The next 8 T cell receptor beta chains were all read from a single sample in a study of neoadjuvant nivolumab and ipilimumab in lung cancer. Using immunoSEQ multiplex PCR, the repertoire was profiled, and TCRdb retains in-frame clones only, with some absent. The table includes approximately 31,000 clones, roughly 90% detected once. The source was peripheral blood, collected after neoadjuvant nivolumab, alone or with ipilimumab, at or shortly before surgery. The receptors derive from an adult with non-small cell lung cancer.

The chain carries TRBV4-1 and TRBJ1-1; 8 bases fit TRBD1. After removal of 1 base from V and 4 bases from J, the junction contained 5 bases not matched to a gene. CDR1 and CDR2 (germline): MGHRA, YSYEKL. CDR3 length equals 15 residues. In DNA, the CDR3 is TGCGCCAGCAGCCAAGCGGCAGGGGGCCGCACTGAAGCTTTCTTT. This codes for CASSQAAGGRTEAFF.

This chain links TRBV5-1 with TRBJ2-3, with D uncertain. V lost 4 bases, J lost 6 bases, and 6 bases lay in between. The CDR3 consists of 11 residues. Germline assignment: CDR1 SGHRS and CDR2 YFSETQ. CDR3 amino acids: CASSLADTQYF. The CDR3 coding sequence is TGCGCCAGCAGCCTGGCGGATACGCAGTATTTT.

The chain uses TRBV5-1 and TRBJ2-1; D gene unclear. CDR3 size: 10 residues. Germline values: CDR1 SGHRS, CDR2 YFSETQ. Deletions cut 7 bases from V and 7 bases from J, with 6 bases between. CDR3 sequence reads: CASGENEQFF. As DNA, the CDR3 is TGCGCCAGCGGCGAGAATGAGCAGTTCTTC.

CDR3 sequence: CASGPGTSGVRRFF. The CDR3 DNA sequence: TGTGCCAGCGGACCCGGGACTAGCGGGGTTCGGCGGTTCTTC. V gene TRBV9 combines with J gene TRBJ2-1; 13 nucleotides match TRBD2. V gave up 7 bases and J gave up 15 bases; unmatched junction bases: 13. The CDR3 runs to 14 residues. Germline V gene sequence: CDR1 SGDLS, CDR2 YYNGEE. The whole variable domain, filled in from reference TRBV9 and TRBJ2-1, reads DSGVTQTPKHLITATGQRVTLRCSPRSGDLSVYWYQQSLDQGLQFLIQYYNGEERAKGNILERFSAQQFPDLHSELNLSSLELGDSALYFCASGPGTSGVRRFFGPGTRLTVL.

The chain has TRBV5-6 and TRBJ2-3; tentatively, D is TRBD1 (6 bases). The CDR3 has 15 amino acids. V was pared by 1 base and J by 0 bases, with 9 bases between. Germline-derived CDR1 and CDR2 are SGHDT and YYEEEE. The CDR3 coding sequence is TGTGCCAGCAGCTTGTCGGACAGAAGCACAGATACGCAGTATTTT. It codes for CASSLSDRSTDTQYF.

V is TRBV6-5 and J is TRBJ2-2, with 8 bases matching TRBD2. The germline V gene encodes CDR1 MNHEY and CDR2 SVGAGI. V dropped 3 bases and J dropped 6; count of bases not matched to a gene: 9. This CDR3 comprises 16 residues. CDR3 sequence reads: CASSYSAGGLAGELFF. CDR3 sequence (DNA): TGTGCCAGCAGTTATAGTGCGGGAGGACTAGCCGGGGAGCTGTTTTTT.

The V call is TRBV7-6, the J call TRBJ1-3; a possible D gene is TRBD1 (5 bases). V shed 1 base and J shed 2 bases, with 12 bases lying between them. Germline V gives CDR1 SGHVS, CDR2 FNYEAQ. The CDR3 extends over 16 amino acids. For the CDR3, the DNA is TGTGCCAGCAGCTTAGTGAGGGGAGCTACTGGAAACACCATATATTTT. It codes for CASSLVRGATGNTIYF.

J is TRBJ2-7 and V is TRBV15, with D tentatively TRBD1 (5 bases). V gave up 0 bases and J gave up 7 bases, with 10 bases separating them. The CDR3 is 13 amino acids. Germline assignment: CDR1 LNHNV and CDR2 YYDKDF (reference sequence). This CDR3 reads CATSRDGAGEQYF. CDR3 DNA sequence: TGTGCCACCAGCAGAGATGGGGCAGGTGAGCAGTACTTC.